The 24 T cell receptor beta chains in this list originate from one sample, sequenced in a study of T cells in women clearing cervical HPV infection. Produced via immunoSEQ multiplex PCR; TCRdb's table is partial and in-frame only. This repertoire comprises about 14,000 clones; its ten largest clones make up around 20%. The sample comprised blood buffy coat. The source of these receptors is a woman aged 18 to 69 with a cervical HPV16 infection that either progressed to CIN3+ or cleared (not recorded which).

About this clone itself: The read ends 3 residues before the CDR3 terminus; that terminus is restored from the germline J gene. The V and J genes are TRBV5-6 and TRBJ2-7, with a weak D call TRBD1 (5 bases). The length of the CDR3 is 12 residues. V shed 4 bases and J shed 4 bases, with 9 bases lying between them. CDR1 is SGHDT, CDR2 YYEEEE, per germline. Partial CDR3 DNA: TGTGCCAGCAGCAGCAGGGTGTACGAG. Translation: CASSSRVYE. The entire CDR3 sequence reads CASSSRVYEQYF.

Details on this clone: The read terminates 3 residues ahead of where the CDR3 ends, so the germline J gene completes it. The chain is built from TRBV2 and TRBJ1-2; 7 bases match TRBD1. The CDR3 runs 14 residues. Germline V CDR1 and CDR2: SNHLY, FYNNEI. The part of the CDR3 DNA that was read is TGTGCCAGCAGCCAAGACAGGGCGGCCGGCGAC. Its protein product is CASSQDRAAGD. The full CDR3 reads CASSQDRAAGDYTF.

As concerns this clone: Read data end 3 residues before the CDR3 end; the end is taken from the germline J gene. The chain carries TRBV29-1 and TRBJ1-3; D is uncertain. In germline, CDR1 is SQVTM, CDR2 ANQGSEA. This CDR3 is built from 12 residues. The ends were cut back, 7 bases at V and 8 bases at J, with 15 bases in the middle. The sequenced CDR3 bases are TGCAGCGCCCTCCTCCGCGGGGACACC. As protein: CSALLRGDT. The entire CDR3 reads CSALLRGDTIYF.

Turning to this clone: The read comes to an end 3 residues before the CDR3 does, leaving the germline J gene to fill in the end. The gene calls are TRBV5-6 and TRBJ1-2; 9 bases are a match to TRBD1. CDR3 size: 14 residues. In germline, CDR1 is SGHDT, CDR2 YYEEEE. CDR3 bases read: TGTGCCAGCAGCTCCAGGGACAGGGTGCGGGGC. Amino acid sequence: CASSSRDRVRG. In full, the CDR3 is CASSSRDRVRGYTF.

Points on this clone: The read ends 3 residues before the CDR3 terminus; that terminus is restored from the germline J gene. The rearrangement uses TRBV7-2 and TRBJ1-2, with TRBD1 as a possible D gene (6 bases). Germline CDR1 reads SGHTA; CDR2 reads FQGNSA. The CDR3 covers 13 residues. CDR3 sequence: CASSKRRDNDYTF. CDR3 DNA, as far as it was read: TGTGCCAGCAGCAAACGAAGGGACAATGAC. The variable domain in full, completed from reference TRBV7-2 and TRBJ1-2, reads GAGVSQSPSNKVTEKGKDVELRCDPISGHTALYWYRQSLGQGLEFLIYFQGNSAPDKSGLPSDRFSAERTGGSVSTLTIQRTQQEDSAVYLCASSKRRDNDYTFGSGTRLTVV.

Comments on this clone: The CDR3 end lies 3 residues beyond the end of the read and is filled in from the germline J gene. This chain joins TRBV7-6 and TRBJ1-2, with D tentatively TRBD1 (6 bases). Germline V gives CDR1 SGHVS, CDR2 FNYEAQ. The CDR3 is made up of 15 amino acids. Trimming shortened V by 5 bases and J by 2 bases, and 15 bases separated the two germline ends. The covered CDR3 bases are TGTGCCAGCAGCCCGTTAGAGGGGGAGAACTATGGC. It encodes CASSPLEGENYG. Given in full, the CDR3 is CASSPLEGENYGYTF.

Concerning this clone: The read ends 3 residues before the CDR3 terminus; that terminus is restored from the germline J gene. The chain recombines TRBV5-1 with TRBJ2-2; D is possibly TRBD2 (6 bases). V gave up 0 bases and J gave up 3 bases, with 18 bases separating them. Germline CDR1 reads SGHRS; CDR2 reads YFSETQ. The CDR3 has 18 residues. The sequenced part of the CDR3 DNA is TGCGCCAGCAGCTTGGCCGGTTTTGGAGGGGCGGACACCGGGGAG. Translating it yields CASSLAGFGGADTGE. The full CDR3 reads CASSLAGFGGADTGELFF.

Turning to this clone: The read finishes 3 residues shy of the CDR3 end, and the germline J gene is used to complete it. V usage is TRBV20-1 and J usage is TRBJ2-2; possibly TRBD1 for D (5 bases). CDR1 and CDR2 (germline): DFQATT, SNEGSKA (reference sequence). CDR3 length: 17 amino acids. The DNA read from the CDR3 is TGCAGTGCTAGATCGACAGAGTTCCACTCTGGGGCCAACGTG. This codes for CSARSTEFHSGANV. The complete CDR3 sequence is CSARSTEFHSGANVLFF.

A word on this clone: The CDR3 goes on 3 residues after the read ends, and that part is filled in from the germline J gene. This chain uses TRBV18 with TRBJ2-2; D unresolved. V was cut by 3 bases and J by 5 bases, with 7 bases left in between. The CDR3 totals 13 residues. Germline values: CDR1 KGHSH, CDR2 LQKENI. The CDR3 DNA, read in part, is TGTGCCAGCTCACCGCTAAAGACCGGGGAG. Its protein is CASSPLKTGE. The entire CDR3 protein is CASSPLKTGELFF.

On this clone: From the germline J gene comes the end of the CDR3, since the read stops 3 residues before it. The chain recombines TRBV19 with TRBJ2-3; perhaps TRBD2 as D (6 bases). Germline V gene lookup returns CDR1 LNHDA and CDR2 SQIVND (reference sequence). The CDR3 is 13 residues long. This CDR3 is CASSMRRGETQYF. The CDR3 bases that were read are TGTGCCAGTAGTATGAGGCGGGGAGAGACG. The entire variable domain, with the rest obtained from reference TRBV19 and TRBJ2-3, is as follows: DGGITQSPKYLFRKEGQNVTLSCEQNLNHDAMYWYRQDPGQGLRLIYYSQIVNDFQKGDIAEGYSVSREKKESFPLTVTSAQKNPTAFYLCASSMRRGETQYFGPGTRLTVL.

About this clone: Sequencing ends 3 residues short of the CDR3 end; the germline J gene provides the rest. The chain carries TRBV12-3 or TRBV12-4 and TRBJ2-5; 8 bases are a match to TRBD2. The CDR3 loop spans 15 amino acids. With 1 base clipped from V and 5 bases from J, the junction kept 6 bases outside the gene matches. The CDR3 loop reads CASSLGTSRGETQYF. The covered CDR3 bases are TGTGCCAGCAGTTTAGGGACTAGCCGGGGGGAGACC.

As to this clone: The read ends 3 residues shy of where the CDR3 ends; the end is completed using the germline J gene. The V call is TRBV12-3 or TRBV12-4, the J call TRBJ1-1; D remains unclear. V lost 5 bases, J lost 0 bases, and 7 bases lay in between. The CDR3 length is 13 residues. CDR3 DNA, as far as it was read: TGTGCCAGCAGTCCCCGGGTGAACACTGAA. It is translated as CASSPRVNTE. The entire CDR3 protein is CASSPRVNTEAFF.

On this clone: With the read ending 3 residues before the CDR3 end, the germline J gene is used to fill in that end. The rearrangement joins TRBV7-9 to TRBJ2-1; D tentatively fits TRBD1 or TRBD2 (5 bases each). The V gene's germline CDR1 is SEHNR and CDR2 FQNEAQ (reference sequence). Trimming pared 5 bases from V and 9 bases from J, leaving 14 bases between. CDR3 length equals 13 residues. Partial CDR3 DNA: TGTGCCAGCAGCCCCATACTGAGGGGTGAG. Its protein product is CASSPILRGE. In full, the CDR3 reads CASSPILRGEQFF.

About this clone itself: From the germline J gene comes the end of the CDR3, since the read stops 3 residues before it. This chain uses TRBV19 with TRBJ1-1, with D possibly matching TRBD1 (6 bases). This CDR3 region has 14 residues. CDR1 is LNHDA and CDR2 is SQIVND in the germline V gene (reference sequence). The V and J ends lost 7 bases and 1 base respectively, with 13 bases between them. CDR3 region: CASNLQGGNTEAFF. The CDR3 bases that were read are TGTGCCAGTAACCTACAGGGTGGGAACACTGAA.

About this clone itself: From the germline J gene comes the end of the CDR3, since the read stops 3 residues before it. The chain employs TRBV19 and TRBJ2-2; D may be TRBD1 (5 bases). This CDR3 spans 16 amino acids. Germline CDR1 is LNHDA and CDR2 is SQIVND (reference sequence). The sequenced part of the CDR3 DNA is TGTGCCAGTGTCGTTACCGCTAGGTCTGGGGCCAACGTG. Its protein product is CASVVTARSGANV. The whole CDR3 protein is CASVVTARSGANVLFF.

Concerning this clone itself: The CDR3 end is not reached by the read, which stops 3 residues before it; the germline J gene fills it in. This sequence joins TRBV5-4 and TRBJ1-6; tentative D call: TRBD1 (5 bases). There are 14 residues in the CDR3. Germline V gives CDR1 SGHNT, CDR2 YYREEE (reference sequence). Trimming shortened V by 1 base and J by 5 bases, and 7 bases separated the two germline ends. The sequenced CDR3 bases are TGTGCCAGCAGCTTGATGACAGATAATTCACCC. Translation gives CASSLMTDNSP. The complete CDR3 sequence is CASSLMTDNSPLHF.

The part of the CDR3 DNA that was read is TGCAGCGCTGGACAGGGGTTGAACACTGAA. It specifies CSAGQGLNTE. The full CDR3 protein is CSAGQGLNTEAFF. The chain uses TRBV29-1 and TRBJ1-1; 9 bases agree with TRBD1. The read terminates 3 residues before the CDR3 end, so the remaining end is supplied by the germline J gene. Germline CDR1 reads SQVTM; CDR2 reads ANQGSEA. This CDR3 contains 13 residues. V trimming: 7 bases; J trimming: 0 bases; junction bases outside the gene matches: 3.

With respect to this clone: The read ends 3 residues shy of where the CDR3 ends; the end is completed using the germline J gene. The chain is built from TRBV6-1 and TRBJ2-1, with 8 bases fitting TRBD1. The CDR3 consists of 15 residues. V gave up 2 bases and J gave up 7 bases; unmatched junction bases: 7. The germline V gene has CDR1 MNHNS and CDR2 SASEGT. The part of the CDR3 DNA that was read is TGTGCCAGCAGTGAAATGGCAGGGGGCGAAAATGAG. Amino acid sequence: CASSEMAGGENE. The entire CDR3 protein is CASSEMAGGENEQFF.

Turning to this clone: Read sequence stops 3 residues before the CDR3 end, and the germline J gene provides the missing end. The chain employs TRBV20-1 and TRBJ2-4, with 8 bases matching TRBD1. The CDR3 length is 14 residues. Per the germline V gene, CDR1 is DFQATT and CDR2 is SNEGSKA (reference sequence). The chain's CDR3 is CSASWDRLAQTQYF. The sequenced CDR3 bases are TGCAGTGCTAGTTGGGACAGGCTTGCCCAGACT.

With regard to this clone: The read ends 3 residues before the CDR3 terminus; that terminus is restored from the germline J gene. The chain employs TRBV5-6 and TRBJ1-2, with 7 bases identical to TRBD1. The CDR3 sequence is 12 residues long. Per germline, CDR1 SGHDT and CDR2 YYEEEE. The CDR3 bases that were read are TGTGCCAGCAGCCAGGGGGAGGGAGGC. It is translated as CASSQGEGG. The entire CDR3 sequence reads CASSQGEGGYTF.

With respect to this clone: The read comes to an end 3 residues before the CDR3 does, leaving the germline J gene to fill in the end. The genes are TRBV12-5 and TRBJ1-1; 8 bases are a match to TRBD1. V shed 7 bases, J shed 3 bases, and the junction held 7 bases outside the gene matches. The CDR3 length is 14 residues. Germline CDR1 is LGHNT and CDR2 is FRNRAP. The CDR3 bases that were read are TGTGCTAGTGCTATCTCACAGGGGGACACTGAA. Protein: CASAISQGDTE. The entire CDR3 is CASAISQGDTEAFF. Supplemented by reference TRBV12-5 and TRBJ1-1, the full variable domain reads DARVTQTPRHKVTEMGQEVTMRCQPILGHNTVFWYRQTMMQGLELLAYFRNRAPLDDSGMPKDRFSAEMPDATLATLKIQPSEPRDSAVYFCASAISQGDTEAFFGQGTRLTVV.

With respect to this clone: The sequenced fragment ends 3 residues before the CDR3 boundary, so the rest is inferred from the germline J gene. The V call is TRBV7-6, the J call TRBJ2-5, with TRBD2 identical over 10 bases. Germline-derived CDR1 and CDR2 are SGHVS and FNYEAQ. V gave up 6 bases and J gave up 2 bases; unmatched junction bases: 6. The CDR3 length is 15 residues. The DNA read from the CDR3 is TGTGCCAGCAGTTATAGCGGGGGGACACAAGAGACC. Translated: CASSYSGGTQET. The entire CDR3 sequence reads CASSYSGGTQETQYF.

A word on this clone: The read finishes 3 residues shy of the CDR3 end, and the germline J gene is used to complete it. The chain joins TRBV19 to TRBJ2-2; 9 bases agree with TRBD1. Germline CDR1 reads LNHDA; CDR2 reads SQIVND (reference sequence). The CDR3 runs to 13 residues. Partial CDR3 DNA: TGTGCCAGTAGTAGACAGGGGGACGAAAAG. Its translation is CASSRQGDEK. In full, the CDR3 reads CASSRQGDEKLFF.

About this clone itself: From the germline J gene comes the end of the CDR3, since the read stops 3 residues before it. V gene TRBV6-4 combines with J gene TRBJ2-1; TRBD1 aligns across 9 bases. This CDR3 comprises 13 residues. Germline-derived CDR1 and CDR2 are MRHNA and SNTAGT. Losses at the gene ends were 10 bases for V and 5 bases for J; bases not matched to a gene: 6. CDR3 in amino acids: CATRDRDHNEQFF. The part of the CDR3 DNA that was read is TGTGCCACCCGGGACAGGGACCACAATGAG.